Listed below are T cell receptor beta chains from one sample, sequenced in a study of blood T cell repertoires in COVID-19. Libraries were prepared by immunoSEQ multiplex PCR; TCRdb keeps only in-frame clonotypes and omits some of them. The sample carries fewer than 200,000 clones, around 82% recorded once. Sequenced: PBMCs or T cells enriched from blood (not recorded which). The receptors shown here come from a woman aged 45 to 65 in a cohort exposed to, infected with or recovered from COVID-19 (not recorded which). Each CDR3 is given with its conserved first and last residue. The D gene is left open where the match is weak. Size is omitted from some rows. Given values are once, few, many or a class for expanded clones.

-	TRBV2	TRBJ1-1	-	TGTGCCAGCAACCGAGGGAACACTGAAGCTTTCTTT	CASNRGNTEAFF
-	TRBV6-5	TRBJ1-2	-	TGTGCCAGCAGTCTCCAAAGGGGAAATGACTATGGCTACACCTTC	CASSLQRGNDYGYTF
few	TRBV30	TRBJ2-7	TRBD1	TGTGCCTGGATACCGGGACAGGGGAACGAGCAGTACTTC	CAWIPGQGNEQYF
few	TRBV18	TRBJ1-1	-	TGTGCCAGCTCACCAAGCGGGCCCACGGGGAACACTGAAGCTTTCTTT	CASSPSGPTGNTEAFF
-	TRBV9	TRBJ1-2	TRBD1	TGTGCCAGCAGCGTAGGGAGGCAGGGGGCACGTGGCTACACCTTC	CASSVGRQGARGYTF
-	TRBV2	TRBJ2-5	TRBD2	TGTGCCAGCAGTAGGGCGGGGGGGCCCGATGAGACCCAGTACTTC	CASSRAGGPDETQYF
-	TRBV5-1	TRBJ2-2	-	TGCGCCAGCAGCTTGCTGCAGGGGACCGGGGAGCTGTTTTTT	CASSLLQGTGELFF
once	TRBV9	TRBJ2-7	TRBD2	TGTGCCAGCAGCGTAGTTCCCAGGGTAGCGGGAGCTTCTTCAAACTACGAGCAGTACTTC	CASSVVPRVAGASSNYEQYF
-	TRBV10-2	TRBJ1-1	-	TGCGCCAGCAGTGACCCCTACCGGGTGGGCACTGAAGCTTTCTTT	CASSDPYRVGTEAFF
-	TRBV5-1	TRBJ2-1	TRBD2	TGCGCCAGCAGCTTAGCGGGAGGGCCCTGGGATGAGCAGTTCTTC	CASSLAGGPWDEQFF
-	TRBV28	TRBJ1-2	-	TGTGCCAGCAGTTTATTTAGGGGAAGGAACTATGGCTACACCTTC	CASSLFRGRNYGYTF
-	TRBV5-4	TRBJ1-3	-	TGTGCCAGCAGCTTGCAGGGTCCATCTGGAAACACCATATATTTT	CASSLQGPSGNTIYF
-	TRBV3-1/TRBV3-2	TRBJ2-6	TRBD1	TGTGCCAGCAGCCAATGGACAGGGAGCTCTGGGGCCAACGTCCTGACTTTC	CASSQWTGSSGANVLTF
-	TRBV9	TRBJ2-3	TRBD1	TGTGCCAGCAGCGCTAGACAGGGGGATGCAGATACGCAGTATTTT	CASSARQGDADTQYF
few	TRBV5-1	TRBJ2-2	TRBD2	TGCGCCAGCAGACCCGGACTAGCGGGAGATCGGGGCACCGGGGAGCTGTTTTTT	CASRPGLAGDRGTGELFF
-	TRBV28	TRBJ2-1	TRBD1	TGTGCCAGCATTCACCCGGGACAGGGATATTATGAGCAGTTCTTC	CASIHPGQGYYEQFF
once	TRBV9	TRBJ2-3	-	TGTGCCAGCAGCGTAGGGAGTAGCACAGATACGCAGTATTTT	CASSVGSSTDTQYF
-	TRBV28	TRBJ2-1	-	TGTGCCAGCAGTTTTTTAGATGAGCAGTTCTTC	CASSFLDEQFF
-	TRBV7-9	TRBJ2-1	TRBD1	TGTGCCGGCAAAACAGGGGGCGTTGAGCAGTTCTTC	CAGKTGGVEQFF
-	TRBV5-4	TRBJ2-3	TRBD1	TGTGCCAGCAGCTCGGGACAGCGGACTTCCACAGATACGCAGTATTTT	CASSSGQRTSTDTQYF
few	TRBV27	TRBJ1-5	-	TGTGCCAGCAGTTTTCAGGGGTTGAATCAGCCCCAGCATTTT	CASSFQGLNQPQHF
once	TRBV5-5	TRBJ2-1	-	TGTGCCAGCAGCTTGGTGATTAGTAGTGTCAATGAGCAGTTCTTC	CASSLVISSVNEQFF
once	TRBV3-1/TRBV3-2	TRBJ2-3	-	TGTGCCAGCAGCCAATTTTCGCGGGGAGCCACAGATACGCAGTATTTT	CASSQFSRGATDTQYF
-	TRBV30	TRBJ1-6	-	TGTGCCTGGGATAGTAAGGGGAATTCACCCCTCCACTTT	CAWDSKGNSPLHF
-	TRBV3-1/TRBV3-2	TRBJ2-7	-	TGTGCCAGCAGCCAAGGTCGGACAGAGTCCTACGAGCAGTACTTC	CASSQGRTESYEQYF
once	TRBV28	TRBJ1-2	-	TGTGCCAGCAGTTTACAGGGGAACTATGGCTACACCTTC	CASSLQGNYGYTF
-	TRBV28	TRBJ2-6	-	TGTGCCAGCAGGACGATCGCGAACAGGGTTTCTGGGGCCAACGTCCTGACTTTC	CASRTIANRVSGANVLTF
-	TRBV28	TRBJ2-2	-	TGTGCCAGCAGTTTAGCCCTCGGACAGCTCAACACCGGGGAGCTGTTTTTT	CASSLALGQLNTGELFF
-	TRBV5-1	TRBJ1-1	-	TGCGCCAGCAGCTTAGGGACAGAAGCTTTCTTT	CASSLGTEAFF
-	TRBV5-4	TRBJ1-2	-	TGTGCCAGCAGCTTGAGTAACAGATACTATGGCTACACCTTC	CASSLSNRYYGYTF
-	TRBV12-3/TRBV12-4	TRBJ1-5	-	TGTGCCACGCAGGTTGGTAGCAATCAGCCCCAGCATTTT	CATQVGSNQPQHF
-	TRBV7-3	TRBJ2-2	TRBD2	TGTGCCAGCAGCTTAAATGCCCGGGGGGGCGAAACCGGGGAGCTGTTTTTT	CASSLNARGGETGELFF
once	TRBV5-1	TRBJ2-1	-	TGCGCCAGCAGCCCGAAGGCTAGCCAAAGCTCCTACAATGAGCAGTTCTTC	CASSPKASQSSYNEQFF
-	TRBV6-6	TRBJ2-1	TRBD2	TGTGCCAGCAAGGGCGGGAGTGGAGAGCAGTTCTTC	CASKGGSGEQFF